The 5 T cell receptor beta chains below were found in one sample sequenced in a study of T cells after yellow fever vaccination. MiXCR was run by TCRdb on the 5' RACE reads, yielding one entry per CDR3 protein. The sample lists about 240,000 distinct CDR3 sequences; about 7% were seen once. The sequences come from CD4+ T cells sorted from PBMCs, collected 15 days after the yellow fever booster vaccination. These receptors were collected from a man aged 25-45 years who received the YFV17D yellow fever vaccine.

This clonotype was found many times. Here the CDR3 reads CATSRERANQPQHF. CDR3 in DNA: TGTGCCACCAGCAGAGAAAGGGCTAATCAGCCCCAGCATTTT. The chain uses TRBV15 and TRBJ1-5, with no clear D. This CDR3 contains 14 residues. V was shortened by 0 bases and J by 4 bases, with 7 bases between the two germline ends. Germline assignment: CDR1 LNHNV and CDR2 YYDKDF (reference sequence).

This clonotype was seen ten or more times. This rearrangement joins TRBV24-1 to TRBJ2-5; 9 positions agree with TRBD2. CDR1 is KGHDR and CDR2 is SFDVKD in the germline V gene. Unmatched junction bases numbered 7, after V lost 4 bases and J lost 2 bases. This CDR3 region has 16 residues. CDR3 nucleotide sequence: TGTGCCACCAGTGAGACTAGCGGCACAGGGCAAGAGACCCAGTACTTC. Amino acids: CATSETSGTGQETQYF.

This clonotype came up a few times. The chain's CDR3 is CASSWTGRGYNEQFF. The CDR3, as DNA: TGCGCCAGCAGCTGGACAGGCAGGGGGTACAATGAGCAGTTCTTC. The rearrangement uses TRBV5-1 and TRBJ2-1; 7 bases are a match to TRBD1. The CDR3 extends over 15 amino acids. J lost 4 bases, V lost 3 bases, and 7 bases had no gene match. From germline, CDR1 is SGHRS and CDR2 YFSETQ.

CDR3 bases: TGTGCCAGCAGTTACACCCTCGACATCTACTATGGCTACACCTTC. This gives the protein CASSYTLDIYYGYTF. This chain links TRBV6-5 with TRBJ1-2; unclear D gene. Germline V gives CDR1 MNHEY, CDR2 SVGAGI. V was clipped by 2 bases and J by 3 bases, with 13 bases between them. The CDR3 loop spans 15 amino acids.

This clonotype was observed a handful of times. V is TRBV18 and J is TRBJ2-3; TRBD2 is a possible D gene (6 bases). Per germline, CDR1 KGHSH and CDR2 LQKENI. This CDR3 has 14 residues. V lost 5 bases and J lost 4, with 13 bases in between. The DNA of the CDR3 is TGTGCCAGCTCAGATGGCGGGATCGCAGATACGCAGTATTTT. Its translation is CASSDGGIADTQYF.